This T cell receptor beta chain was sequenced in a study of graft-versus-host responses after intestinal transplantation. Libraries were prepared by immunoSEQ multiplex PCR; TCRdb keeps only in-frame clonotypes and omits some of them. The repertoire holds tens of thousands of clones, with approximately 94% as singletons. Germline V lookup: CDR1 SGHVS, CDR2 FQNEAQ. The CDR3 spans 15 residues. Trimming left V 6 bases short and J 6 bases short, with 20 bases between. Concerning this clone itself: What it recognizes is unknown.

This chain joins TRBV7-8 and TRBJ1-2; no clear D. The input for sequencing was unstimulated CD8+ T cells sorted from spleen or lymph node cells, taken before intestinal transplant. The sequence was collected from a human donor who received an intestinal transplant. The CDR3: CASSTEHGILDGYTF. Here the CDR3 DNA reads TGTGCCAGCAGTACCGAACATGGCATCTTGGATGGCTACACCTTC.